This entry concerns a single T cell receptor (beta chain). Its antigen is unknown. The sample belongs to a study of post-analysis software for immune sequencing data. Whole-study context: The patients showed relapsing-remitting, secondary progressive and progressive-relapsing multiple sclerosis courses. Study-wide results and limits: There was significantly lower normalized Chao1 diversity in multiple sclerosis patients than in controls. Roughly 5 TRBV segments occurring more often in patients than controls included TRBV5-6, TRBV5-1 and TRBV20-1. Batch-matched samples strongly co-clustered by F measure.

cDNA libraries for TCR beta contained unique molecular identifiers. T cells numbering roughly 0.95 to 11 million gave rise to about 490,000 cDNA molecules. TCRdb re-analysed the PCR reads in MiXCR, keeping a single row per CDR3 protein. Of around 250,000 distinct CDR3 sequences listed, approximately 34% were seen once; the top ten hold under 5.5%. Per the germline V gene, CDR1 is PRHDT and CDR2 is FYEKMQ (reference sequence). There are 15 residues in the CDR3. The ends were cut back, 4 bases at V and 4 bases at J, with 16 bases in the middle. The receptor was isolated from a girl between 5 and 17 years old with multiple sclerosis. The chain carries TRBV13 and TRBJ2-5; D is perhaps TRBD1 (8 bases). The specimen was blood. The CDR3 here is CASSYRQGRGETQYF. The CDR3 DNA reads as TGTGCCAGCAGCTACAGACAGGGGAGGGGAGAGACCCAGTACTTC.